This T cell receptor (beta chain) originates from a study of blood T cell repertoires in COVID-19. Study details: The United States, Italy and Spain provided the acute and convalescent COVID-19 samples. T cells, B-cell-depleted T cells, or PBMCs supplied cDNA or gDNA.

In the authors' workflow: Using reference gene primer amplification, nucleated cell counts were estimated. Generated by immunoSEQ multiplex PCR, the TCRdb table keeps only in-frame clones and is missing some. The DNA gave D and trimming, while V, J and clone size come from that table. This sample has more than 200,000 clones, with roughly nine tenths found just once. This TCR was recovered from a man aged 18 to 30 with active or convalescent COVID-19. The sample was peripheral blood.

CDR3 DNA: TGTGCCAGCAGTTACGGGGGACAACTTAACTATGGCTACACCTTC. The encoded protein is CASSYGGQLNYGYTF. The chain combines TRBV6-6 with TRBJ1-2; D may be TRBD1 (6 bases). The CDR3 totals 15 residues. V gave up 2 bases and J gave up 1 base, with 11 bases separating them. CDR1 is MNHNY and CDR2 is SVGAGI in the germline V gene (reference sequence).